The clone carrying this T cell receptor beta chain was seen many times. The data originate from a study of early T cells in non-severe SARS-CoV-2 infection. The trim removed 5 bases at V and 0 bases at J, leaving 4 bases unmatched. This CDR3 spans 17 amino acids. TCRdb fed the 5' RACE reads into MiXCR, producing one record per CDR3 protein. The sample yields some 30,000 distinct CDR3 sequences, roughly 5.8% seen once. The TCR was taken from an adult who was a healthcare worker with PCR-confirmed SARS-CoV-2 infection or an uninfected control (not recorded which). The chain is built from TRBV12-3 or TRBV12-4 and TRBJ2-6; 10 bases are shared with TRBD1. The sequencing sample was made of whole blood. The CDR3 nucleotides read TGTGCCAGCAGTCCGGGGACAGGGGTCTCTGGGGCCAACGTCCTGACTTTC. Translating gives CASSPGTGVSGANVLTF.